Presented here are 14 T cell receptor beta chains from one specimen sequenced in a study of blood T cells in healthy people across ages. Using a J-beta primer mix together with a sample-barcoded 5' primer, a second PCR was run for roughly 7 to 11 cycles. TCRdb re-called the 5' RACE reads through MiXCR, storing one row per CDR3 protein. The repertoire holds approximately 900,000 distinct CDR3 sequences, with 25% to 35% as singletons. These data were also filed under a second study, of T cells of mothers and their children.

Sequencing used blood. All receptors derive from a middle-aged woman in good health.

The chain joins TRBV29-1 to TRBJ2-1; D is ambiguous. There are 13 residues in the CDR3. The V gene's germline CDR1 is SQVTM and CDR2 ANQGSEA. V was trimmed by 4 bases and J by 0 bases, leaving 7 bases between them. The CDR3 loop reads CSVGRLSYNEQFF. The CDR3 nucleotides are TGCAGCGTTGGACGGCTCTCCTACAATGAGCAGTTCTTC.

In its sample, this clonotype was seen a few times. V usage is TRBV2 and J usage is TRBJ1-2, with TRBD1 as a possible D gene (6 bases). Between the trimmed V and J ends, which lost 7 bases and 2 bases, there was a span of 14 bases. CDR3 size: 14 residues. CDR1 is SNHLY and CDR2 is FYNNEI in the germline V gene. The CDR3 DNA sequence: TGTGCCAGCAAGGGCGACCAGGGGAACTATGGCTACACCTTC. Translated, it gives CASKGDQGNYGYTF.

This clonotype was detected ten times or more. This chain uses TRBV5-1 with TRBJ1-1; D gene uncertain. This CDR3 region has 13 residues. Trimming removed 1 base from V and 1 base from J, with 5 bases in between. Germline V CDR1 and CDR2: SGHRS, YFSETQ. The CDR3 bases are TGCGCCAGCAGCTTGCTGTCGAACACTGAAGCTTTCTTT. It is translated as CASSLLSNTEAFF.

There are many counts of this clonotype. The chain recombines TRBV7-2 with TRBJ2-5; D call uncertain. Trimming cost V 5 bases and J 6 bases, with 10 bases left between them. Germline V gene sequence: CDR1 SGHTA, CDR2 FQGNSA. The CDR3 is made up of 12 amino acids. The CDR3, as DNA: TGTGCCAGCAGCGGAAAACACAAGACCCAGTACTTC. It is translated as CASSGKHKTQYF.

As concerns this clonotype: This may come from a read error, since a much larger clone is one base off. The gene calls are TRBV9 and TRBJ2-1; 11 bases are shared with TRBD2. Germline V CDR1 and CDR2: SGDLS, YYNGEE. This CDR3 is built from 18 residues. The CDR3 loop is CASFGHTLAGGLNNAQFF. The CDR3 nucleotides read TGTGCCAGCTTCGGGCATACCCTAGCGGGGGGCCTTAACAATGCGCAGTTCTTC.

This clonotype was observed a handful of times. The chain couples TRBV20-1 to TRBJ1-1; D remains unclear. V was cut by 3 bases and J by 1 base, with 9 bases left in between. This CDR3 is 13 amino acids long. The germline V gene encodes CDR1 DFQATT and CDR2 SNEGSKA (reference sequence). The CDR3 sequence is CSARRRPNTEAFF. CDR3 in DNA: TGCAGTGCTAGGCGGCGGCCGAACACTGAAGCTTTCTTT.

The table lists this clonotype with a few counts. V and J are TRBV20-1 and TRBJ1-5, with 7 bases matching TRBD1. Trimming cost V 5 bases and J 1 base; bases outside gene matches: 14. The CDR3 loop spans 17 amino acids. Per germline, CDR1 DFQATT and CDR2 SNEGSKA (reference sequence). CDR3: CSARRTGNRWSNQPQHF. CDR3 nucleotides: TGCAGTGCTCGTCGGACAGGTAACCGATGGAGCAATCAGCCCCAGCATTTT.

The V and J genes are TRBV9 and TRBJ1-1; D is uncertain. CDR3 length: 15 amino acids. From germline, CDR1 is SGDLS and CDR2 YYNGEE. Trimming pared 4 bases from V and 0 bases from J, leaving 13 bases between. CDR3 DNA: TGTGCCAGCAGCCCAGAGGCGGGGATGAACACTGAAGCTTTCTTT. Protein: CASSPEAGMNTEAFF.

The genes are TRBV5-6 and TRBJ2-3; D gene uncertain. There are 13 residues in the CDR3. V was cut by 4 bases and J by 2 bases, with 8 bases left in between. Germline CDR1 SGHDT, CDR2 YYEEEE. In DNA form, the CDR3 reads TGTGCCAGCAGCACCGTTTTCACAGATACGCAGTATTTT. Translation: CASSTVFTDTQYF.

This clonotype showed up just a few times. The gene calls are TRBV14 and TRBJ2-5; D ambiguous. Looked up from germline, CDR1 is SGHDN and CDR2 is FVKESK. V lost 3 bases and J 7 bases, leaving 12 bases between the germline ends. The CDR3 runs to 13 residues. CDR3 region: CASSHSKGGTQYF. The CDR3 region has the DNA TGTGCCAGCAGCCACTCTAAAGGCGGGACCCAGTACTTC.

Note on this clonotype: The junction shows a germline mismatch at one end, possibly a read error. This sequence joins TRBV5-4 and TRBJ2-1; D not certain. The germline gives CDR1 SGHNT, CDR2 YYREEE (reference sequence). The CDR3 covers 17 residues. CDR3 DNA sequence: TGTACCAGCAGCCTTTTGTTAGGTCCGCACTCCTACAATGAGCAGTTCTTC. As protein: CTSSLLLGPHSYNEQFF.

The gene calls are TRBV6-1 and TRBJ2-7; 8 nucleotides align to TRBD1. CDR1 and CDR2 from the germline V gene are MNHNS and SASEGT. The CDR3 is 14 amino acids. Trimming removed 1 base from V and 2 bases from J; junction bases left unmatched: 1. CDR3 sequence reads: CASSEEQGAYEQYF. The CDR3 DNA sequence: TGTGCCAGCAGTGAAGAACAGGGGGCCTACGAGCAGTACTTC.

The gene calls are TRBV29-1 and TRBJ2-5; D is uncertain. Germline V CDR1 and CDR2: SQVTM, ANQGSEA. V was shortened by 2 bases and J by 11 bases, with 15 bases between the two germline ends. This CDR3 contains 12 residues. CDR3 DNA sequence: TGCAGCGTTGAACCCATATCCAATGAGCAGTACTTC. It translates to CSVEPISNEQYF.

The rearrangement uses TRBV20-1 and TRBJ1-2; a weak D match, TRBD1 (5 bases). Trimming left V 1 base short and J 4 bases short, with 10 bases between. Looked up from germline, CDR1 is DFQATT and CDR2 is SNEGSKA (reference sequence). This CDR3 is 13 amino acids long. The chain's CDR3 is CSARVGGVYGYTF. The CDR3, as DNA: TGCAGTGCTAGAGTGGGGGGGGTCTATGGCTACACCTTC.